The 16 T cell receptor beta chains listed next were all sequenced from one sample in a study of monozygotic twins with cystic fibrosis. TCRdb's copy holds only in-frame clones and misses some; the assay was immunoSEQ multiplex PCR. Of under 30,000 clones listed, roughly 97% are singletons. Input material: blood. The origin of the receptors is a girl aged 2-10 years with cystic fibrosis.

V gene TRBV4-3 combines with J gene TRBJ2-1, with TRBD2 matching 12 bases. The CDR3 is made up of 15 amino acids. Germline values: CDR1 LGHNA, CDR2 YSLEER. V was pared by 6 bases and J by 4 bases, with 4 bases of the junction left unmatched. CDR3 bases: TGCGCCAGCAGAGCGACTAGCGGGAGTTACAATGAGCAGTTCTTC. Protein sequence: CASRATSGSYNEQFF.

For this clone: The junction does not match germline at one end; this may be a read error. This chain uses TRBV6-1 with TRBJ2-4, with D possibly matching TRBD2 (6 bases). The CDR3 is 9 residues long. Germline V gene lookup returns CDR1 MNHNS and CDR2 SASEGT. The CDR3 loop reads CASGDFFHF. The CDR3 nucleotides are TGTGCCAGCGGGGACTTTTTCCACTTC.

This clone is a singleton in its sample. DNA for the CDR3: TGCAGCGTTGAAGATCATGACAGGGCCACAGATACGCAGTATTTT. Translation gives CSVEDHDRATDTQYF. The chain joins TRBV29-1 to TRBJ2-3; 7 nucleotides agree with TRBD1. The V gene end was trimmed by 0 bases and the J gene end by 2 bases; junction bases not matched to a gene: 5. This CDR3 spans 15 amino acids. Germline CDR1 is SQVTM and CDR2 is ANQGSEA.

This clone came up once. This chain uses TRBV7-6 with TRBJ1-2; TRBD1 agrees at 10 bases. Germline CDR1 SGHVS, CDR2 FNYEAQ. The V segment lost 5 bases and the J segment 4 bases; nucleotides outside the gene matches: 7. The length of the CDR3 is 15 residues. The CDR3: CASSTGQGLPYGYTF. The CDR3 bases are TGTGCCAGCAGCACGGGACAGGGGCTCCCCTATGGCTACACCTTC.

Here the CDR3 DNA reads TGTGCCAGCTCACCATTACCCTATGGCTACACCTTC. This codes for CASSPLPYGYTF. V and J are TRBV18 and TRBJ1-2; the D is unclear. The CDR3 contains 12 residues. Trimming removed 2 bases from V and 4 bases from J, with 5 bases in between. Germline-derived CDR1 and CDR2 are KGHSH and LQKENI.

This chain uses TRBV14 with TRBJ2-3; D unclear. CDR1 SGHDN and CDR2 FVKESK come from the germline V gene. The ends were cut back, 0 bases at V and 4 bases at J, with 17 bases in the middle. The CDR3 loop spans 17 amino acids. CDR3 sequence (DNA): TGTGCCAGCAGCCAAGATTCACTCCCAATGGGCGCAGATACGCAGTATTTT. As protein: CASSQDSLPMGADTQYF.

The chain combines TRBV9 with TRBJ2-4, with a possible D match to TRBD2 (5 bases). Trimming took off 3 bases at V and 8 bases at J, with 18 bases between the two ends. Per germline, CDR1 SGDLS and CDR2 YYNGEE. The CDR3 spans 15 residues. CDR3 sequence (DNA): TGTGCCAGCAGCGGTGAGCTAGGGCCCGGGGACATTCAGTACTTC. Protein sequence: CASSGELGPGDIQYF. The full variable domain, with the rest looked up from reference TRBV9 and TRBJ2-4, is DSGVTQTPKHLITATGQRVTLRCSPRSGDLSVYWYQQSLDQGLQFLIQYYNGEERAKGNILERFSAQQFPDLHSELNLSSLELGDSALYFCASSGELGPGDIQYFGAGTRLSVL.

V gene TRBV2 combines with J gene TRBJ2-7; D is unclear. Looked up from germline, CDR1 is SNHLY and CDR2 is FYNNEI. Trimming stripped 5 bases from V and 3 bases from J, with 8 bases between. The CDR3 runs 12 residues. The CDR3 here is CASSPTDYEQYF. For the CDR3, the DNA is TGTGCCAGCAGTCCTACAGACTACGAGCAGTACTTC.

The chain couples TRBV19 to TRBJ2-2, with 7 bases fitting TRBD1. Germline values: CDR1 LNHDA, CDR2 SQIVND (reference sequence). With V trimmed by 8 bases and J by 0 bases, 9 bases remained unmatched. CDR3 size: 16 residues. CDR3 sequence (DNA): TGTGCCAGTGGGAGACGACAGGGTCCGAACACCGGGGAGCTGTTTTTT. It encodes CASGRRQGPNTGELFF.

This clone was detected only a few times. V and J are TRBV27 and TRBJ1-2; TRBD1 is a possible D gene (5 bases). Trimming removed 2 bases at V and 4 bases at J, with 8 bases between. There are 13 residues in the CDR3. Germline V lookup: CDR1 MNHEY, CDR2 SMNVEV (reference sequence). The chain's CDR3 is CASSLQGPYGYTF. In DNA, the CDR3 is TGTGCCAGCAGTTTACAGGGTCCCTATGGCTACACCTTC.

The J gene is TRBJ2-7, the V gene TRBV18; D may match TRBD1 or TRBD2 (5 bases each). Germline V gene lookup returns CDR1 KGHSH and CDR2 LQKENI. The V and J ends lost 5 bases and 4 bases respectively, with 9 bases between them. The CDR3 sequence is 12 residues long. The CDR3 sequence is CASSSEGYEQYF. The CDR3, as DNA: TGTGCCAGCTCATCCGAGGGGTACGAGCAGTACTTC.

The count of this clone is one. The chain is built from TRBV29-1 and TRBJ1-3; D uncertain. The CDR3 contains 13 residues. The V gene lost 4 bases and the J gene lost 0 bases, with 7 bases spanning the gap. In germline, CDR1 is SQVTM, CDR2 ANQGSEA. CDR3 bases: TGCAGCGTTGTCGGATACTCTGGAAACACCATATATTTT. Its protein product is CSVVGYSGNTIYF. The full variable domain, with the rest looked up from reference TRBV29-1 and TRBJ1-3, is SAVISQKPSRDICQRGTSLTIQCQVDSQVTMMFWYRQQPGQSLTLIATANQGSEATYESGFVIDKFPISRPNLTFSTLTVSNMSPEDSSIYLCSVVGYSGNTIYFGEGSWLTVV.

J is TRBJ2-1 and V is TRBV2, with TRBD2 identical over 13 bases. The CDR3 covers 14 residues. V trimming: 7 bases; J trimming: 8 bases; junction bases outside the gene matches: 5. Germline CDR1 is SNHLY and CDR2 is FYNNEI. The DNA for the CDR3 is TGTGCCAGCACGGGACTAGCGGGACTTTATGAGCAGTTCTTC. This encodes CASTGLAGLYEQFF.

The genes are TRBV28 and TRBJ2-7; 11 bases line up with TRBD1. Trimming removed 2 bases from V and 4 bases from J; junction bases left unmatched: 4. The germline V gene encodes CDR1 MDHEN and CDR2 SYDVKM. CDR3 size: 15 residues. The CDR3 DNA follows: TGTGCCAGCAGTTTACGGACAGGGGGCGCTTACGAGCAGTACTTC. Translating gives CASSLRTGGAYEQYF.

The V and J genes are TRBV5-4 and TRBJ2-5; no definite D call. The V and J ends lost 3 bases and 5 bases respectively, with 11 bases between them. Germline values: CDR1 SGHNT, CDR2 YYREEE (reference sequence). There are 13 residues in the CDR3. CDR3 sequence: CASSSEAWETQYF. The CDR3 region has the DNA TGTGCCAGCAGCTCCGAGGCCTGGGAGACCCAGTACTTC.

This rearrangement joins TRBV27 to TRBJ2-7; D might be TRBD1 or TRBD2, each matching 6 bases. The V and J ends lost 0 bases and 6 bases respectively, with 15 bases between them. CDR1 and CDR2 (germline): MNHEY, SMNVEV (reference sequence). This CDR3 spans 15 amino acids. The CDR3 DNA sequence: TGTGCCAGCAGTTTATCGGGAAGGGGGGAGCGCGAGCAGTACTTC. The encoded protein is CASSLSGRGEREQYF.